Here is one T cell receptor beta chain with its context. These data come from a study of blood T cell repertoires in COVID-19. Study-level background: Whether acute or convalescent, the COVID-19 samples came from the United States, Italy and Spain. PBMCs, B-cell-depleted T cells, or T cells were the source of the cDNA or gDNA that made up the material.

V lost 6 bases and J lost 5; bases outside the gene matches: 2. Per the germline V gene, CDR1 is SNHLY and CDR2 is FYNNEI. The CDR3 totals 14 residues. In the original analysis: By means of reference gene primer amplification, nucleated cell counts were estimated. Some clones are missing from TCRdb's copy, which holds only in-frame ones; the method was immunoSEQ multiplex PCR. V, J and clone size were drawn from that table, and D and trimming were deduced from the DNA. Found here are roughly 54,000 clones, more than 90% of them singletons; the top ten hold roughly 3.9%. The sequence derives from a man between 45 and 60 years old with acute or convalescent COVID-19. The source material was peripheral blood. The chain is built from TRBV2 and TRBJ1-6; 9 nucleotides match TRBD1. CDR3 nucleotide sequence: TGTGCCAGCAGGGGACAGGGAGATAATTCACCCCTCCACTTT. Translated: CASRGQGDNSPLHF.